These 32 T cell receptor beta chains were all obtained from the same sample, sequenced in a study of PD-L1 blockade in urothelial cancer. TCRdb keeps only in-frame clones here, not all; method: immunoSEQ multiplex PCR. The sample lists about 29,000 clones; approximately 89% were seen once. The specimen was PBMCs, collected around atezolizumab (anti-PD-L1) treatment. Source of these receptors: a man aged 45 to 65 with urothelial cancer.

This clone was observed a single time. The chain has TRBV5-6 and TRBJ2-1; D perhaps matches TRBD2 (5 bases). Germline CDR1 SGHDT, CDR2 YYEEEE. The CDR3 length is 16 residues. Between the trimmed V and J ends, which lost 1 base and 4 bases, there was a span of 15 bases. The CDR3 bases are TGTGCCAGCAGCTTGCTAGACGGGATAGTTTACAATGAGCAGTTCTTC. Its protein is CASSLLDGIVYNEQFF.

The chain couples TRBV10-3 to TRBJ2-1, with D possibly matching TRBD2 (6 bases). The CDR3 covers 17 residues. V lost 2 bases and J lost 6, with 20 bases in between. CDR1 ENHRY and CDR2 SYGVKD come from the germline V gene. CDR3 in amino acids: CAISEVSSGVGGNEQFF. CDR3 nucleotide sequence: TGTGCCATCAGTGAGGTTAGCTCGGGAGTGGGAGGCAATGAGCAGTTCTTC.

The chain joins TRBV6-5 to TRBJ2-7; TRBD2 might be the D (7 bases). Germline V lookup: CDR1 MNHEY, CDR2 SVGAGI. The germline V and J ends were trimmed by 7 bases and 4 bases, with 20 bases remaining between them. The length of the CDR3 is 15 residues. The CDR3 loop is CASMGRGAGTYEQYF. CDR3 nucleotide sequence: TGTGCCAGCATGGGGCGGGGAGCGGGGACATACGAGCAGTACTTC.

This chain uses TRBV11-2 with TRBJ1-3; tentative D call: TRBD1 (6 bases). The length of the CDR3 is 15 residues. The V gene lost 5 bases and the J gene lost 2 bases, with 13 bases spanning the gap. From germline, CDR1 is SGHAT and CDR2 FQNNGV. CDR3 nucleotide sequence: TGTGCCAGCAGCGTGGACAGAGGTGCTGGAAACACCATATATTTT. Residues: CASSVDRGAGNTIYF.

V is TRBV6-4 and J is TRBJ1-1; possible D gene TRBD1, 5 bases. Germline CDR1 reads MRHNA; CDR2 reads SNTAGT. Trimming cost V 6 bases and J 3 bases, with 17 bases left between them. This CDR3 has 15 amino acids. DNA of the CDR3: TGTGCCAGCAGATCCAGGGAAGGGGTGGACACTGAAGCTTTCTTT. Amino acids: CASRSREGVDTEAFF.

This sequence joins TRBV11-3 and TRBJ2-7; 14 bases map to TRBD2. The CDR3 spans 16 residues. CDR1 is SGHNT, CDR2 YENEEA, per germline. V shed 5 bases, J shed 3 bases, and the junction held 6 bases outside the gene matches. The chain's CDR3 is CASSTGTSGGIYEQYF. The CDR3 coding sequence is TGTGCCAGCAGCACCGGGACTAGCGGGGGTATCTACGAGCAGTACTTC.

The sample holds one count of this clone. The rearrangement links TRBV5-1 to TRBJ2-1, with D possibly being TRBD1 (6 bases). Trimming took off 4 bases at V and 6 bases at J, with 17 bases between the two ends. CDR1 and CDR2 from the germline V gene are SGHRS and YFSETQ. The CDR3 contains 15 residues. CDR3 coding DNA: TGCGCCAGCAGCCCGCCACAGGGTGGAGGCAATGAGCAGTTCTTC. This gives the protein CASSPPQGGGNEQFF.

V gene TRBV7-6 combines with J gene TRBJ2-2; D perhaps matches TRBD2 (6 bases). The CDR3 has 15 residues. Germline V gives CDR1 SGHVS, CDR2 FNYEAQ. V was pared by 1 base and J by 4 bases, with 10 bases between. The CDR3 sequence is CASSLVVGGTGELFF. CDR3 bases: TGTGCCAGCAGCTTAGTAGTGGGAGGCACCGGGGAGCTGTTTTTT.

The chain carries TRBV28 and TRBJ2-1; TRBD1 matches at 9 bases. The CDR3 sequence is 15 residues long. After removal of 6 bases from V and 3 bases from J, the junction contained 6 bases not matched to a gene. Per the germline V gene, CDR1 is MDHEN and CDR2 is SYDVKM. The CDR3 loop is CASSGTGIFYNEQFF. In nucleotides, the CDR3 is TGTGCCAGCAGCGGGACAGGGATATTCTACAATGAGCAGTTCTTC.

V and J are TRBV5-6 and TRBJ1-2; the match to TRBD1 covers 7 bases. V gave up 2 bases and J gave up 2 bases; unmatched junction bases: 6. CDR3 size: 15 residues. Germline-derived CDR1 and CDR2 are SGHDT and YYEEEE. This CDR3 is CASSLWLQGNYGYTF. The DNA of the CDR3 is TGTGCCAGCAGCTTATGGTTACAGGGGAACTATGGCTACACCTTC.

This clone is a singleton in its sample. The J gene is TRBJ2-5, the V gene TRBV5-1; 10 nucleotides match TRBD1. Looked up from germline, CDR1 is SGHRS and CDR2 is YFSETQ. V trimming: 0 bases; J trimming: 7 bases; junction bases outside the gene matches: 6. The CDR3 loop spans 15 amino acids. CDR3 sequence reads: CASSLEGQGTRTQYF. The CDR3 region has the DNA TGCGCCAGCAGCTTGGAGGGACAGGGGACTAGGACCCAGTACTTC. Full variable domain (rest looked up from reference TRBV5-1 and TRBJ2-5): KAGVTQTPRYLIKTRGQQVTLSCSPISGHRSVSWYQQTPGQGLQFLFEYFSETQRNKGNFPGRFSGRQFSNSRSEMNVSTLELGDSALYLCASSLEGQGTRTQYFGPGTRLLVL.

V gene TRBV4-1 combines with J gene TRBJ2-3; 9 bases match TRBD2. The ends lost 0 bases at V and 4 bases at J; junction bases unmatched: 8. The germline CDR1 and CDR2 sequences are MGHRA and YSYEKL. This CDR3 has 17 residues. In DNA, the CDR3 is TGCGCCAGCAGCCAAGACCTGGGGACTAGCTCTGCAGATACGCAGTATTTT. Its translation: CASSQDLGTSSADTQYF.

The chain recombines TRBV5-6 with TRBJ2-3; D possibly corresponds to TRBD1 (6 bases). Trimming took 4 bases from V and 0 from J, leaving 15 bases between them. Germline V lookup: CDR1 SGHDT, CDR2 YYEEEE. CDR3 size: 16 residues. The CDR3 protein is CASSHRVLFSTDTQYF. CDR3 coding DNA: TGTGCCAGCAGCCACAGGGTTCTCTTTAGCACAGATACGCAGTATTTT.

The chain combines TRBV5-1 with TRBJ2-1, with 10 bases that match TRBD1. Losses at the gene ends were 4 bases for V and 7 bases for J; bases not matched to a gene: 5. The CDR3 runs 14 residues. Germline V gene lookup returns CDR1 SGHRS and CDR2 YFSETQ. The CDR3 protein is CASSPGQGRNEQFF. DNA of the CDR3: TGCGCCAGCAGCCCGGGACAGGGGCGGAATGAGCAGTTCTTC.

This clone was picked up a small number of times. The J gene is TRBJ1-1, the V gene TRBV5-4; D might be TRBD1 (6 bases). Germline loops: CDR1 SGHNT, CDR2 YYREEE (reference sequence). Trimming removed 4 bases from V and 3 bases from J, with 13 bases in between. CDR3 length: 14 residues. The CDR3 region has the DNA TGTGCCAGCAGCCTGGGACACGGGGACACTGAAGCTTTCTTT. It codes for CASSLGHGDTEAFF.

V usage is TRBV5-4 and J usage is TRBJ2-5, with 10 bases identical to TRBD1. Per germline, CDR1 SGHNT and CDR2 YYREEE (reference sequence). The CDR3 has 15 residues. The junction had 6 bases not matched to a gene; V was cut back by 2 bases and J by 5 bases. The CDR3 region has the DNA TGTGCCAGCAGCTTAACGGGACAGGGGTCGGAGACCCAGTACTTC. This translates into CASSLTGQGSETQYF.

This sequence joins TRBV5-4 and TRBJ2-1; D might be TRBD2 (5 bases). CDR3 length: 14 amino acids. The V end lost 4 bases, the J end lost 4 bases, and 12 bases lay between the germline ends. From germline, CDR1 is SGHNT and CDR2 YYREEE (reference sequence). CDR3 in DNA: TGTGCCAGCAGCCCCGTCGGGGTGTACAATGAGCAGTTCTTC. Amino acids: CASSPVGVYNEQFF.

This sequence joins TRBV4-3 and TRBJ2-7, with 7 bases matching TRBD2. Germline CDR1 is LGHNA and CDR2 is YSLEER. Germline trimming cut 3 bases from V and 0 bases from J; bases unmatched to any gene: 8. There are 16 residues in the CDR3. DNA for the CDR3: TGCGCCAGCAGCCAGAGGGGAGGGCAGAACTCCTACGAGCAGTACTTC. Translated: CASSQRGGQNSYEQYF.

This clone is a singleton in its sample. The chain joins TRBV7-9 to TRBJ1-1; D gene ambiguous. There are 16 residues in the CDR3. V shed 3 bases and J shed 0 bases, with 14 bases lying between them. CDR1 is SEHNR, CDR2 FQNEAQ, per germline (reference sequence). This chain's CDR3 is CASSLFGGLMNTEAFF. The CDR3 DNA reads TGTGCCAGCAGCTTGTTTGGAGGGCTGATGAACACTGAAGCTTTCTTT.

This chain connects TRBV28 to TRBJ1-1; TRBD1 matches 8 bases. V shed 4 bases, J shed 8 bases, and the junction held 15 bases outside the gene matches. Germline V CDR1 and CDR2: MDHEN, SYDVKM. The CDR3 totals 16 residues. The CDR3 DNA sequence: TGTGCCAGCAGTTCGGGGGGACAGGCCCCCCGCAGGGAAGCTTTCTTT. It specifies CASSSGGQAPRREAFF.

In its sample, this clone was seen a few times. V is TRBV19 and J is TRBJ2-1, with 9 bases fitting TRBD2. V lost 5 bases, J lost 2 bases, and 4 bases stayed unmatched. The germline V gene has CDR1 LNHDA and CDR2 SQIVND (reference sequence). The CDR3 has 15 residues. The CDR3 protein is CASSLAGLPYNEQFF. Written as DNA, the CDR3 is TGTGCCAGTAGTCTAGCGGGACTGCCCTACAATGAGCAGTTCTTC.

The CDR3 reads CASSLFPGGGSGANVLTF. In DNA form, the CDR3 reads TGTGCCAGCAGTTTATTCCCGGGGGGTGGCTCTGGGGCCAACGTCCTGACTTTC. The V gene is TRBV27, the J gene TRBJ2-6; TRBD2 agrees at 7 bases. Germline V gene lookup returns CDR1 MNHEY and CDR2 SMNVEV (reference sequence). The CDR3 loop spans 18 amino acids. With V trimmed by 1 base and J by 0 bases, 6 bases remained unmatched.

This chain's CDR3 is CASSLRDRVQTQYF. The CDR3 nucleotides are TGTGCCAGCAGCCTCCGGGACAGGGTTCAGACCCAGTACTTC. The J gene is TRBJ2-5, the V gene TRBV5-5; 9 bases map to TRBD1. CDR3 length equals 14 residues. V shed 4 bases and J 6 bases; nucleotides not matched to a gene: 7. Germline loops: CDR1 SGHKS, CDR2 YYEKEE (reference sequence).

The CDR3 here is CASSLGTSGFTDTQYF. The CDR3 DNA is TGCGCCAGCAGCTTGGGGACTAGCGGGTTCACAGATACGCAGTATTTT. V is TRBV5-1 and J is TRBJ2-3; 11 positions match TRBD2. There are 16 residues in the CDR3. The junction had 2 bases not matched to a gene; V was cut back by 0 bases and J by 2 bases. CDR1 is SGHRS, CDR2 YFSETQ, per germline. Drawing the rest from reference TRBV5-1 and TRBJ2-3, the complete variable domain is KAGVTQTPRYLIKTRGQQVTLSCSPISGHRSVSWYQQTPGQGLQFLFEYFSETQRNKGNFPGRFSGRQFSNSRSEMNVSTLELGDSALYLCASSLGTSGFTDTQYFGPGTRLTVL.

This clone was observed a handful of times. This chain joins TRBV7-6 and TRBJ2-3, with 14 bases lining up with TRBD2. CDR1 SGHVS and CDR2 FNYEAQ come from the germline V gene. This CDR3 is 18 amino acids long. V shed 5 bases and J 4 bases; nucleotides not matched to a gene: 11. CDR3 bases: TGTGCCAGCAGCCCTCGGACTAGCGGGGGGAGTAGGTCAGATACGCAGTATTTT. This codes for CASSPRTSGGSRSDTQYF.

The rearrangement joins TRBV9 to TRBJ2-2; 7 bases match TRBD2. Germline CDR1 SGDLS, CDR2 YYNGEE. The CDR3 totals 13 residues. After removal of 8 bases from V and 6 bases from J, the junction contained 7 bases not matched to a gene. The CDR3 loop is CASGLDLAGELFF. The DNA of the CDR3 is TGTGCCAGTGGACTAGATCTAGCCGGGGAGCTGTTTTTT.

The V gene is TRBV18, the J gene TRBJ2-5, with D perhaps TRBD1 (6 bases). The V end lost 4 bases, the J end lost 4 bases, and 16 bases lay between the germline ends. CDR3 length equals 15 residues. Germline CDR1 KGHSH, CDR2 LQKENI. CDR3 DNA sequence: TGTGCCAGCTCACAGTCGACGGGACAAGGAGAGACCCAGTACTTC. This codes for CASSQSTGQGETQYF.

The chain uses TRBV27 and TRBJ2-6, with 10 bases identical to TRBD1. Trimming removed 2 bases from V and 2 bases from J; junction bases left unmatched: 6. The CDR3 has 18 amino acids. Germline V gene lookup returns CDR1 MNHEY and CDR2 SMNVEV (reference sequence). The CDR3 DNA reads TGTGCCAGCAGTTTAATGGGACAGGGGTTCCCTGGGGCCAACGTCCTGACTTTC. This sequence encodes CASSLMGQGFPGANVLTF.

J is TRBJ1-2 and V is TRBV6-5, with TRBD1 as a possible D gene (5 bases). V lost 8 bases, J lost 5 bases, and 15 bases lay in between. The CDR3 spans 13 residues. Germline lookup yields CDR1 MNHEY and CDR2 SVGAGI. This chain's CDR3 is CASRTTAEYGYTF. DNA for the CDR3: TGTGCCAGCCGAACGACAGCTGAGTATGGCTACACCTTC.

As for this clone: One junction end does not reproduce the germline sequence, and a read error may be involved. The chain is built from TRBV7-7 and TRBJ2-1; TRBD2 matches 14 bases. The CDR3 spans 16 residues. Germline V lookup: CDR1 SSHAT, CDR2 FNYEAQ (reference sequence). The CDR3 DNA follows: TGTGCTAGCAGCTCCAAGACTAGCGGGGGGGCCCAGGAGCAGTTCTTC. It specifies CASSSKTSGGAQEQFF.

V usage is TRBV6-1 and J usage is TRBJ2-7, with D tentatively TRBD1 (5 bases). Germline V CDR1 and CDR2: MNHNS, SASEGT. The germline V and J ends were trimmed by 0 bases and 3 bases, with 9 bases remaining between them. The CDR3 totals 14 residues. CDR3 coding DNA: TGTGCCAGCAGTGAAGCGCCGGACAACTACGAGCAGTACTTC. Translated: CASSEAPDNYEQYF.

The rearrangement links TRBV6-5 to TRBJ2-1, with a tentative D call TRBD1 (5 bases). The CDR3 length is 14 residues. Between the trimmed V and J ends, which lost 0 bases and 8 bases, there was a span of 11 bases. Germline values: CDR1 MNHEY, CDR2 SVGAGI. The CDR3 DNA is TGTGCCAGCAGTTACTCGATCGCCAGGGATGAGCAGTTCTTC. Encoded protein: CASSYSIARDEQFF.